A selection of T cell receptor beta chains follows, all from one sample in a study of blood T cells in healthy people across ages. Using its own MiXCR run on the 5' RACE reads, TCRdb lists one record per CDR3 protein. Seen here are 2 million or so distinct CDR3 sequences, less than 50% observed once, and the top ten hold around 2.1%. Material: blood. The source is a middle-aged woman in good health. The CDR3 runs from the conserved cysteine through the conserved F or W. The D gene is left open where the match is weak. Clone size appears in some rows only: once, few, many, or a class for an expanded clone.

clone size	J gene	V gene	D gene	CDR3 DNA	CDR3 protein
NA	TRBJ1-6	TRBV7-9	TRBD1	TGTGCCAGCAGCTTAAGGGACAGGGAAGGGAATTCACCCCTCCACTTT	CASSLRDREGNSPLHF
NA	TRBJ1-2	TRBV3-1	NA	TGTGCCAGCAGCCCCCGGTGGGGGGGCGACGGCTACACCTTC	CASSPRWGGDGYTF
NA	TRBJ2-1	TRBV5-6	TRBD1	TGTGCCAGCAGCCCGCCTGGGACAGCGAGGATTTTTAACAATGAGCAGTTCTTC	CASSPPGTARIFNNEQFF
few	TRBJ2-3	TRBV5-1	TRBD1	TGCGCCAGCAGCCCGACAGGGATTTCAGATACGCAGTATTTT	CASSPTGISDTQYF
few	TRBJ2-1	TRBV9	TRBD2	TGTGCCAGCACCCTTGGGAGCGGGGACGACAATGAGCAGTTCTTC	CASTLGSGDDNEQFF
few	TRBJ1-2	TRBV28	NA	TGTGCCAGCAGTCGTATGGTCGGACAGAGCTATGGCTACACCTTC	CASSRMVGQSYGYTF
NA	TRBJ2-7	TRBV28	TRBD1	TGTGCCAGCAGCTCTGGACAGGGGGTGGCCTACGAGCAGTACTTC	CASSSGQGVAYEQYF
NA	TRBJ2-3	TRBV20-1	TRBD2	TGCAGTGCTAGTGGGCGGGGGAGCACAGATACGCAGTATTTT	CSASGRGSTDTQYF
NA	TRBJ2-7	TRBV28	NA	TGTGCCAGCAGTTTACGCGCAGAGTTAAGCTCCTACGAGCAGTACTTC	CASSLRAELSSYEQYF
NA	TRBJ1-1	TRBV28	NA	TGTGCCACCACGGGGGGAAGGTCTGAAGCTTTCTTT	CATTGGRSEAFF
NA	TRBJ2-7	TRBV6-1	NA	TGTGCCAGCAGCCGCCGGGACATTTCCTACGAGCAGTACTTC	CASSRRDISYEQYF
few	TRBJ2-5	TRBV12-3/TRBV12-4	TRBD1	TGTGCCAGCAGACCCACACAGGGGGCTCGAGAGACCCAGTACTTC	CASRPTQGARETQYF
few	TRBJ1-2	TRBV11-2	TRBD1	TGTGCCAGCAGCCCCATACAGGGGGCCCAGGGCTACACCTTC	CASSPIQGAQGYTF